These 5 T cell receptor beta chains share one sample of origin, sequenced in a study of T cell responses to AZD1222 COVID-19 vaccine. Generated by immunoSEQ multiplex PCR, the TCRdb table keeps only in-frame clones and is missing some. The repertoire has about 190,000 clones, 87% of them found once; the top ten carry about 3%. The specimen comprised peripheral blood, sampled on day 0 of MenACWY control vaccination. The receptors originated from an adult in good health.

The chain recombines TRBV14 with TRBJ1-6; D uncertain. V lost 4 bases, J lost 11 bases, and 9 bases lay in between. Germline CDR1 is SGHDN and CDR2 is FVKESK. The length of the CDR3 is 12 residues. Written as DNA, the CDR3 is TGTGCCAGCAGCCCCCAGTATCCACCCCTCCACTTT. This translates into CASSPQYPPLHF.

This rearrangement joins TRBV2 to TRBJ1-1; D is perhaps TRBD1 (5 bases). The CDR3 has 16 amino acids. The V end was cut by 5 bases, the J end by 1 base, with 17 bases between. CDR1 is SNHLY and CDR2 is FYNNEI in the germline V gene. The CDR3 bases are TGTGCCAGCAGTAAGGCCAGGGTTGTTAGGAACACTGAAGCTTTCTTT. Translation: CASSKARVVRNTEAFF.

A note on this clone: Since a much larger clone is just one base distant, this may be a read error. DNA of the CDR3: TGTGCCAGCAGCCCTGGGGACAGGGGGCTTAAGACTGGAAACACCATATATTTT. Its translation is CASSPGDRGLKTGNTIYF. The chain links TRBV7-9 to TRBJ1-3; 12 bases fit TRBD1. The CDR3 totals 18 residues. In germline, CDR1 is SEHNR, CDR2 FQNEAQ (reference sequence). The ends lost 5 bases at V and 2 bases at J; junction bases unmatched: 10.

This clone was recorded a few times. The CDR3 region has the DNA TGTGCCACCAGCAGAGAGTCGGTGGACATTTCCTACGAGCAGTACTTC. This translates into CATSRESVDISYEQYF. The J gene is TRBJ2-7, the V gene TRBV15, with D possibly being TRBD1 (5 bases). Looked up from germline, CDR1 is LNHNV and CDR2 is YYDKDF (reference sequence). The CDR3 totals 16 residues. The V and J ends lost 0 bases and 1 base respectively, with 13 bases between them.

The chain has TRBV9 and TRBJ2-2, with unresolved D. Trimming removed 0 bases at V and 4 bases at J, with 13 bases between. CDR3 length: 16 amino acids. The V gene's germline CDR1 is SGDLS and CDR2 YYNGEE. The CDR3 loop is CASSVGLPEGTGELFF. CDR3 bases: TGTGCCAGCAGCGTAGGACTCCCCGAAGGCACCGGGGAGCTGTTTTTT.